What follows are 13 T cell receptor beta chains derived from one specimen sequenced in a study of cytomegalovirus exposure and HLA in healthy donors. Vbeta (60) and Jbeta (13) primers were used in the PCR. Clones were sequenced by immunoSEQ multiplex PCR, and TCRdb holds only the in-frame ones, with some missing. The sample shows approximately 100,000 clones, over 60% of them seen only once. The specimen sequenced was PBMCs. These TCRs come from a man in his 60s in good health and CMV-seropositive.

The rearrangement uses TRBV9 and TRBJ2-3; 10 bases are a match to TRBD2. The CDR3 is 18 residues long. Germline CDR1 SGDLS, CDR2 YYNGEE. V dropped 0 bases and J dropped 2; count of bases not matched to a gene: 9. The CDR3 DNA is TGTGCCAGCAGCGTAGAAAGTCTAAGCGGGGGGGCCACAGATACGCAGTATTTT. It encodes CASSVESLSGGATDTQYF. Complete variable domain (other parts from reference TRBV9 and TRBJ2-3): DSGVTQTPKHLITATGQRVTLRCSPRSGDLSVYWYQQSLDQGLQFLIQYYNGEERAKGNILERFSAQQFPDLHSELNLSSLELGDSALYFCASSVESLSGGATDTQYFGPGTRLTVL.

CDR3 protein: CASSRETGSGANVLTF. DNA for the CDR3: TGTGCCAGCAGCAGAGAAACAGGCTCTGGGGCCAACGTCCTGACTTTC. The chain joins TRBV27 to TRBJ2-6, with a possible D match to TRBD1 (5 bases). The CDR3 is 16 amino acids. Trimming pared 6 bases from V and 0 bases from J, leaving 12 bases between. Germline lookup yields CDR1 MNHEY and CDR2 SMNVEV (reference sequence).

The chain couples TRBV7-2 to TRBJ2-1; 11 bases are a match to TRBD2. V was pared by 5 bases and J by 4 bases, with 4 bases of the junction left unmatched. CDR3 length equals 15 residues. The germline V gene has CDR1 SGHTA and CDR2 FQGNSA. The CDR3 reads CASSISGGGYNEQFF. In nucleotides, the CDR3 is TGTGCCAGCAGCATTAGCGGGGGGGGTTACAATGAGCAGTTCTTC.

J is TRBJ2-1 and V is TRBV6-4, with a weak D call TRBD2 (6 bases). The V gene's germline CDR1 is MRHNA and CDR2 SNTAGT. Trimming left V 4 bases short and J 5 bases short, with 12 bases between. This CDR3 is 14 amino acids long. This chain's CDR3 is CASSAAGPNNEQFF. CDR3 DNA sequence: TGTGCCAGCAGTGCGGCGGGGCCCAACAATGAGCAGTTCTTC.

The chain uses TRBV6-5 and TRBJ2-1, with 9 nucleotides matching TRBD2. V lost 7 bases, J lost 9 bases, and 10 bases stayed unmatched. This CDR3 has 14 amino acids. Germline V gene lookup returns CDR1 MNHEY and CDR2 SVGAGI. This CDR3 reads CASMLAGGPGEQFF. The CDR3 region has the DNA TGTGCCAGCATGTTGGCGGGGGGGCCAGGTGAGCAGTTCTTC.

The V gene is TRBV28, the J gene TRBJ2-7; perhaps TRBD2 as D (5 bases). In germline, CDR1 is MDHEN, CDR2 SYDVKM. Trimming pared 4 bases from V and 0 bases from J, leaving 16 bases between. This CDR3 is built from 16 residues. CDR3 nucleotides: TGTGCCAGCAGTTCGCCGGGAAGCGACCCCTCCTACGAGCAGTACTTC. Its protein product is CASSSPGSDPSYEQYF.

The chain joins TRBV7-9 to TRBJ1-1; possibly TRBD1 for D (6 bases). This CDR3 comprises 14 residues. Germline-derived CDR1 and CDR2 are SEHNR and FQNEAQ (reference sequence). Trimming removed 4 bases from V and 0 bases from J, with 9 bases in between. The CDR3 DNA sequence: TGTGCCAGCAGCTCGGACAGAATGAACACTGAAGCTTTCTTT. Translated, it gives CASSSDRMNTEAFF.

In the case of this clone: One junction end does not reproduce the germline sequence, and a read error may be involved. The rearrangement uses TRBV5-8 and TRBJ2-7; D remains ambiguous. There are 12 residues in the CDR3. Germline assignment: CDR1 SGHTS and CDR2 YDEGEE. The CDR3 spells CASSLASYEQYF. The CDR3 nucleotides are TGTGCCAGCAGTTTGGCGTCCTACGAGCAGTACTTC.

This chain uses TRBV5-8 with TRBJ1-5; 9 positions match TRBD1. Looked up from germline, CDR1 is SGHTS and CDR2 is YDEGEE. V lost 2 bases to trimming and J lost 4 bases; unmatched junction nucleotides: 7. The CDR3 contains 16 residues. The CDR3 here is CASSFTGQGLNQPQHF. The CDR3 coding sequence is TGTGCCAGCAGCTTTACCGGACAGGGGCTGAATCAGCCCCAGCATTTT.

The chain links TRBV5-1 to TRBJ2-1; a weak D match, TRBD2 (6 bases). Germline-derived CDR1 and CDR2 are SGHRS and YFSETQ. The germline V and J ends were trimmed by 0 bases and 3 bases, with 10 bases remaining between them. This CDR3 spans 15 amino acids. CDR3 sequence: CASSLAGGNYNEQFF. The CDR3 nucleotides are TGCGCCAGCAGCTTGGCCGGCGGGAACTACAATGAGCAGTTCTTC.

The V and J genes are TRBV10-2 and TRBJ2-3; 8 bases fit TRBD1. CDR3 length equals 15 residues. Germline values: CDR1 WSHSY, CDR2 SAAADI. The J segment lost 5 bases and the V segment lost 7 bases, leaving 11 bases of the junction unmatched. This chain's CDR3 is CASKDRVGVGDTQYF. CDR3 DNA sequence: TGCGCCAGCAAGGACAGGGTAGGGGTTGGAGATACGCAGTATTTT.

The J gene is TRBJ1-2, the V gene TRBV6-5; TRBD1 aligns across 9 bases. CDR3 length: 14 amino acids. In germline, CDR1 is MNHEY, CDR2 SVGAGI. With 5 bases clipped from V and 5 bases from J, the junction kept 6 bases outside the gene matches. The DNA of the CDR3 is TGTGCCAGCAGTAACGCGGGACAGGGTTATGGCTACACCTTC. This sequence encodes CASSNAGQGYGYTF.

The chain employs TRBV7-9 and TRBJ1-6, with 10 positions matching TRBD1. From germline, CDR1 is SEHNR and CDR2 FQNEAQ (reference sequence). The junction had 5 bases not matched to a gene; V was cut back by 5 bases and J by 13 bases. The CDR3 length is 13 residues. The CDR3 loop reads CASSLGTGVPLHF. DNA for the CDR3: TGTGCCAGCAGCCTCGGGACAGGGGTTCCCCTCCACTTT.